Each of the 31 T cell receptor beta chains below was sequenced from the same sample in a study of cytomegalovirus exposure and HLA in healthy donors. PCR involved 60 Vbeta and 13 Jbeta primers. Generated by immunoSEQ multiplex PCR, the TCRdb table keeps only in-frame clones and is missing some. In the table there are some 200,000 clones, around 83% of which are singletons. What was sequenced was PBMCs. All receptors come from a girl aged 10-17 years in good health and CMV-seronegative.

This clone showed up just once. The chain carries TRBV6-5 and TRBJ2-1; 10 bases are shared with TRBD2. CDR1 MNHEY and CDR2 SVGAGI come from the germline V gene. J was trimmed by 3 bases and V by 8 bases; bases with no gene match: 7. This CDR3 region has 15 residues. The CDR3 spells CASGASGGLYNEQFF. In DNA, the CDR3 is TGTGCCAGCGGGGCTAGCGGGGGACTCTACAATGAGCAGTTCTTC.

The chain uses TRBV7-9 and TRBJ2-7; weak D call: TRBD2 (6 bases). Between the trimmed V and J ends, which lost 7 bases and 6 bases, there was a span of 16 bases. Germline loops: CDR1 SEHNR, CDR2 FQNEAQ (reference sequence). CDR3 length equals 13 residues. This chain's CDR3 is CASTQGLPGEQYF. CDR3 nucleotide sequence: TGTGCCAGCACCCAGGGACTCCCCGGCGAGCAGTACTTC.

The rearrangement links TRBV29-1 to TRBJ2-4, with D maybe TRBD1 (5 bases). The CDR3 length is 13 residues. CDR1 is SQVTM and CDR2 is ANQGSEA in the germline V gene. V shed 5 bases and J shed 2 bases, with 10 bases lying between them. The CDR3 region is CSVISGSKNIQYF. CDR3 DNA sequence: TGCAGCGTTATTTCAGGGTCCAAAAACATTCAGTACTTC.

The chain combines TRBV18 with TRBJ2-7; weak D call: TRBD2 (5 bases). This CDR3 comprises 15 residues. Germline CDR1 reads KGHSH; CDR2 reads LQKENI. Trimming removed 3 bases at V and 3 bases at J, with 15 bases between. The CDR3 DNA reads as TGTGCCAGCTCACCGGATCGATCACGGGGCTACGAGCAGTACTTC. It translates to CASSPDRSRGYEQYF.

This clone was seen more than once but under ten times. The gene calls are TRBV6-5 and TRBJ1-1; 9 nucleotides match TRBD1. The CDR3 loop spans 14 amino acids. V lost 2 bases, J lost 7 bases, and 5 bases stayed unmatched. The germline gives CDR1 MNHEY, CDR2 SVGAGI. CDR3 DNA: TGTGCCAGCAGTTACCGGGACAGGGATATTGAAGCTTTCTTT. It codes for CASSYRDRDIEAFF.

The chain has TRBV19 and TRBJ2-4, with D perhaps matching TRBD1 (5 bases). V was trimmed by 5 bases and J by 0 bases, leaving 14 bases between them. In germline, CDR1 is LNHDA, CDR2 SQIVND (reference sequence). The CDR3 covers 16 residues. The CDR3 reads CASSVGAALAKNIQYF. The CDR3 bases are TGTGCCAGTAGTGTAGGGGCAGCCCTAGCCAAAAACATTCAGTACTTC.

The V and J genes are TRBV5-1 and TRBJ1-4, with TRBD1 matching 9 bases. The germline V gene has CDR1 SGHRS and CDR2 YFSETQ. The V gene end was trimmed by 2 bases and the J gene end by 7 bases; junction bases not matched to a gene: 6. This CDR3 is built from 15 residues. The chain's CDR3 is CASSLLQGAGEKLFF. Written as DNA, the CDR3 is TGCGCCAGCAGCTTACTACAGGGGGCTGGTGAAAAACTGTTTTTT.

This sequence joins TRBV7-9 and TRBJ2-7; 8 bases are a match to TRBD1. The CDR3 consists of 14 residues. The V segment lost 4 bases and the J segment 3 bases; nucleotides outside the gene matches: 5. Germline V lookup: CDR1 SEHNR, CDR2 FQNEAQ (reference sequence). The CDR3 coding sequence is TGTGCCAGCAGCTCAGGGGGCACATTCTACGAGCAGTACTTC. Its translation: CASSSGGTFYEQYF. The full variable domain, in which reference TRBV7-9 and TRBJ2-7 provide the parts outside the CDR3, is DTGVSQNPRHKITKRGQNVTFRCDPISEHNRLYWYRQTLGQGPEFLTYFQNEAQLEKSRLLSDRFSAERPKGSFSTLEIQRTEQGDSAMYLCASSSGGTFYEQYFGPGTRLTVT.

The chain combines TRBV19 with TRBJ1-1; 7 bases are shared with TRBD1. CDR3 length equals 14 residues. V was clipped by 6 bases and J by 5 bases; unmatched bases: 9. Germline-derived CDR1 and CDR2 are LNHDA and SQIVND (reference sequence). In nucleotides, the CDR3 is TGTGCCAGTAGATGGGCAGGGGGACGGACTGAAGCTTTCTTT. This codes for CASRWAGGRTEAFF. The variable domain in full, with the rest retrieved from reference TRBV19 and TRBJ1-1, is DGGITQSPKYLFRKEGQNVTLSCEQNLNHDAMYWYRQDPGQGLRLIYYSQIVNDFQKGDIAEGYSVSREKKESFPLTVTSAQKNPTAFYLCASRWAGGRTEAFFGQGTRLTVV.

The rearrangement uses TRBV5-1 and TRBJ2-1, with no clear D. The V end lost 0 bases, the J end lost 0 bases, and 4 bases lay between the germline ends. The V gene's germline CDR1 is SGHRS and CDR2 YFSETQ. This CDR3 comprises 14 residues. The CDR3 bases are TGCGCCAGCAGCTTGGAGAGCTCCTACAATGAGCAGTTCTTC. Translating gives CASSLESSYNEQFF.

This clone was seen only a few times. This chain joins TRBV4-3 and TRBJ1-3, with D perhaps TRBD1 (5 bases). This CDR3 contains 15 residues. Germline CDR1 and CDR2: LGHNA and YSLEER. Trimming cost V 4 bases and J 0 bases, with 10 bases left between them. DNA of the CDR3: TGCGCCAGCAGCCCTCAGGGTAACTCTGGAAACACCATATATTTT. It specifies CASSPQGNSGNTIYF.

DNA for the CDR3: TGTGCCAGCAGTGAATTGACAGAGAATCAGCCCCAGCATTTT. It is translated as CASSELTENQPQHF. The chain employs TRBV6-5 and TRBJ1-5; D perhaps matches TRBD1 (5 bases). The V end was cut by 5 bases, the J end by 4 bases, with 12 bases between. CDR1 is MNHEY, CDR2 SVGAGI, per germline. The CDR3 has 14 amino acids.

This rearrangement joins TRBV27 to TRBJ1-2; TRBD1 aligns across 7 bases. The CDR3 runs 17 residues. V trimming: 7 bases; J trimming: 4 bases; junction bases outside the gene matches: 18. CDR1 MNHEY and CDR2 SMNVEV come from the germline V gene (reference sequence). CDR3 residues: CASTQVGTALRGYGYTF. The CDR3 DNA is TGTGCCAGCACTCAAGTAGGGACAGCCTTACGTGGCTATGGCTACACCTTC.

The chain combines TRBV7-2 with TRBJ2-6; 10 positions match TRBD1. Germline lookup yields CDR1 SGHTA and CDR2 FQGNSA. The CDR3 has 18 amino acids. Trimming took 5 bases from V and 3 from J; bases not matched to a gene: 10. This CDR3 reads CASSNRQGARSGANVLTF. For the CDR3, the DNA is TGTGCCAGCAGCAACCGACAGGGGGCGCGTAGTGGGGCCAACGTCCTGACTTTC.

V usage is TRBV5-1 and J usage is TRBJ2-3; 8 positions agree with TRBD1. Germline values: CDR1 SGHRS, CDR2 YFSETQ. Unmatched junction bases numbered 2, after V lost 3 bases and J lost 2 bases. There are 14 residues in the CDR3. The CDR3 here is CASSWTGNTDTQYF. Written as DNA, the CDR3 is TGCGCCAGCAGCTGGACAGGGAACACAGATACGCAGTATTTT.

The V and J genes are TRBV7-2 and TRBJ1-1; no reliable D call. Germline V gives CDR1 SGHTA, CDR2 FQGNSA. CDR3 length equals 12 residues. Trimming pared 1 base from V and 10 bases from J, leaving 10 bases between. The CDR3 spells CASSLVTPGAFF. CDR3 nucleotides: TGTGCCAGCAGCTTAGTAACCCCGGGAGCTTTCTTT.

The CDR3 DNA follows: TGCGCCAGCAGTCCCCGCGGGACAGGGATTCCGAACACTGAAGCTTTCTTT. Translating gives CASSPRGTGIPNTEAFF. The J gene is TRBJ1-1, the V gene TRBV5-1, with 9 bases identical to TRBD1. The CDR3 extends over 17 amino acids. With 5 bases clipped from V and 1 base from J, the junction kept 12 bases outside the gene matches. Germline V CDR1 and CDR2: SGHRS, YFSETQ.

The V gene is TRBV9, the J gene TRBJ2-2; maybe TRBD1 (6 bases). This CDR3 has 15 amino acids. Germline V gene lookup returns CDR1 SGDLS and CDR2 YYNGEE. The V end lost 0 bases, the J end lost 3 bases, and 9 bases lay between the germline ends. The CDR3 protein is CASSVVGQDTGELFF. CDR3 sequence (DNA): TGTGCCAGCAGCGTAGTGGGACAAGACACCGGGGAGCTGTTTTTT.

This chain connects TRBV7-9 to TRBJ1-2; 11 bases line up with TRBD1. Trimming removed 5 bases from V and 7 bases from J; junction bases left unmatched: 3. This CDR3 spans 13 amino acids. The germline CDR1 and CDR2 sequences are SEHNR and FQNEAQ (reference sequence). The chain's CDR3 is CASSNGQGAGYTF. CDR3 coding DNA: TGTGCCAGCAGCAATGGACAGGGGGCTGGCTACACCTTC.

V usage is TRBV19 and J usage is TRBJ1-1; D not certain. V shed 3 bases and J shed 6 bases, with 23 bases lying between them. Germline values: CDR1 LNHDA, CDR2 SQIVND (reference sequence). The CDR3 contains 17 residues. The CDR3 nucleotides are TGTGCCAGTAGTATCGGTCGTGTTAGATTAACCTCACCTGAAGCTTTCTTT. This sequence encodes CASSIGRVRLTSPEAFF.

V and J are TRBV21-1 and TRBJ2-1; the listed D gene, TRBD2, was not tested against the DNA. TRBV21-1 is a pseudogene segment. The CDR3 length is 22 residues. The CDR3 sequence is CASSKALKEGFGIWSSYNEQFF. The DNA of the CDR3 is TGTGCCAGCAGCAAAGCGCTTAAGGAGGGGTTCGGTATCTGGAGCTCCTACAATGAGCAGTTCTTC.

The rearrangement links TRBV19 to TRBJ2-7, with 10 positions matching TRBD1. Germline CDR1 is LNHDA and CDR2 is SQIVND (reference sequence). The J segment lost 1 base and the V segment lost 3 bases, leaving 18 bases of the junction unmatched. The CDR3 loop spans 20 amino acids. The CDR3 DNA reads as TGTGCCAGTAGTATCCATCAGTCCACCCTCCGGGACAGGGGTTCCTACGAGCAGTACTTC. It encodes CASSIHQSTLRDRGSYEQYF. The whole variable domain, filled in from reference TRBV19 and TRBJ2-7, reads DGGITQSPKYLFRKEGQNVTLSCEQNLNHDAMYWYRQDPGQGLRLIYYSQIVNDFQKGDIAEGYSVSREKKESFPLTVTSAQKNPTAFYLCASSIHQSTLRDRGSYEQYFGPGTRLTVT.

This rearrangement joins TRBV27 to TRBJ1-5, with TRBD1 matching 7 bases. The CDR3 sequence is 19 residues long. Losses at the gene ends were 7 bases for V and 0 bases for J; bases not matched to a gene: 18. CDR1 and CDR2 from the germline V gene are MNHEY and SMNVEV (reference sequence). The CDR3 loop is CASINGTESGTVSNQPQHF. CDR3 DNA sequence: TGTGCCAGCATAAATGGGACCGAGTCCGGGACAGTTAGCAATCAGCCCCAGCATTTT.

The gene calls are TRBV7-3 and TRBJ2-3; 8 bases line up with TRBD2. V was clipped by 1 base and J by 2 bases; unmatched bases: 5. The CDR3 is 16 amino acids. Germline V gives CDR1 SGHTA, CDR2 FQGTGA. Here the CDR3 reads CASSLIGGGLTDTQYF. The CDR3 bases are TGTGCCAGCAGCTTAATTGGCGGGGGGCTCACAGATACGCAGTATTTT.

This sequence joins TRBV5-1 and TRBJ2-1; no firm D call. With 0 bases removed from V and 3 bases from J, the gap between germline ends came to 7 bases. There are 14 residues in the CDR3. Germline loops: CDR1 SGHRS, CDR2 YFSETQ. This CDR3 is CASSLEGGYNEQFF. CDR3 coding DNA: TGCGCCAGCAGCTTGGAAGGCGGCTACAATGAGCAGTTCTTC.

J is TRBJ1-3 and V is TRBV5-1; no firm D call. V shed 6 bases and J shed 0 bases, with 10 bases lying between them. Germline lookup yields CDR1 SGHRS and CDR2 YFSETQ. The CDR3 is 14 residues long. The CDR3 nucleotides read TGCGCCAGCAAATCCGTCGTCTCTGGAAACACCATATATTTT. It translates to CASKSVVSGNTIYF. The whole variable domain, remainder taken from reference TRBV5-1 and TRBJ1-3, is KAGVTQTPRYLIKTRGQQVTLSCSPISGHRSVSWYQQTPGQGLQFLFEYFSETQRNKGNFPGRFSGRQFSNSRSEMNVSTLELGDSALYLCASKSVVSGNTIYFGEGSWLTVV.

The gene calls are TRBV28 and TRBJ1-2, with D maybe TRBD1 (6 bases). Per germline, CDR1 MDHEN and CDR2 SYDVKM. This CDR3 region has 12 residues. Trimming took off 7 bases at V and 4 bases at J, with 10 bases between the two ends. The CDR3: CASNRDGYGYTF. Here the CDR3 DNA reads TGTGCCAGCAACAGGGATGGCTATGGCTACACCTTC.

This clone appeared a single time. The rearrangement links TRBV30 to TRBJ1-2; weak D call: TRBD1 (5 bases). Germline CDR1 is GTSNPN and CDR2 is SVGIG (reference sequence). This CDR3 region has 11 residues. The V end lost 3 bases, the J end lost 6 bases, and 8 bases lay between the germline ends. DNA of the CDR3: TGTGCCTGGAGAGGGGTAGATGGCTACACCTTC. Translating gives CAWRGVDGYTF.

V and J are TRBV7-9 and TRBJ2-5, with 7 bases matching TRBD1. CDR1 is SEHNR and CDR2 is FQNEAQ in the germline V gene (reference sequence). The CDR3 consists of 15 residues. Trimming removed 4 bases from V and 5 bases from J; junction bases left unmatched: 10. The CDR3 is CASSSRSGGEETQYF. The CDR3 DNA is TGTGCCAGCAGCTCCCGTTCAGGGGGTGAGGAGACCCAGTACTTC.

Note on this clone: One end of the junction fails to match germline, which may point to a read error. The chain has TRBV7-2 and TRBJ2-5, with TRBD2 identical over 11 bases. CDR3 length: 15 amino acids. Germline-derived CDR1 and CDR2 are SGHTA and FQGNSA. CDR3 DNA sequence: TGTGCCAGCAGCGTAGCGGGGGGGCTACAAGAGACCCAGTACTTC. This gives the protein CASSVAGGLQETQYF.

The J gene is TRBJ2-3, the V gene TRBV6-5, with 10 bases identical to TRBD2. This CDR3 has 14 residues. The ends lost 6 bases at V and 2 bases at J; junction bases unmatched: 2. CDR1 and CDR2 from the germline V gene are MNHEY and SVGAGI. CDR3 residues: CASRLAGVTDTQYF. In DNA form, the CDR3 reads TGTGCCAGCAGGCTAGCGGGGGTCACAGATACGCAGTATTTT.